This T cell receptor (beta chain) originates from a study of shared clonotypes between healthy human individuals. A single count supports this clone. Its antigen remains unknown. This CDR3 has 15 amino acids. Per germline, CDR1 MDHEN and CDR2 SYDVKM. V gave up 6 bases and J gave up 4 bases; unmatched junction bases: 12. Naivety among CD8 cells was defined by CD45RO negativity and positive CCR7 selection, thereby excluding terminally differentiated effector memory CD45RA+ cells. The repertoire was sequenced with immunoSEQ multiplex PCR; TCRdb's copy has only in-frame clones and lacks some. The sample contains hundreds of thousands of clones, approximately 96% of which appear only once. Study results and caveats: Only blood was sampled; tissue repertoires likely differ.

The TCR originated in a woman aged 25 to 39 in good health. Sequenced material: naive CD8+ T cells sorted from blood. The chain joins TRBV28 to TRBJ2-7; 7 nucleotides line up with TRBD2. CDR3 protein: CASRHLREAGYEQYF. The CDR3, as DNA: TGTGCCAGCAGGCACCTCCGGGAGGCCGGGTACGAGCAGTACTTC.